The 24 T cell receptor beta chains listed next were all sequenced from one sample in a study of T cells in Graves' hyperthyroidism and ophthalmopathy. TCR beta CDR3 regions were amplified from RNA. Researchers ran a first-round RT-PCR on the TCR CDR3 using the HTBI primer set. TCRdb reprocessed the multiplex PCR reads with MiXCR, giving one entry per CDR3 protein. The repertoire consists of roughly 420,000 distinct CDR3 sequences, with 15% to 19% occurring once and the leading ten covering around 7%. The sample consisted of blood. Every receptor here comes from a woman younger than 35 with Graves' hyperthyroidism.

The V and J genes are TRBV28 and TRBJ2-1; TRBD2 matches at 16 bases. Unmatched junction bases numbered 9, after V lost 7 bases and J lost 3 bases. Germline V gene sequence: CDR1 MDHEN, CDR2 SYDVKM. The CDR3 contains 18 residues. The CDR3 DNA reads TGTGCCAGCAAGGGGACTAGCGGGGGGGTCTCGGGCTACAATGAGCAGTTCTTC. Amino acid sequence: CASKGTSGGVSGYNEQFF.

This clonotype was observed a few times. The CDR3 DNA reads as TGTGCCAGCAGTCCTGGGGCAGGGGTTTTCTATGGCTACACCTTC. This gives the protein CASSPGAGVFYGYTF. The J gene is TRBJ1-2, the V gene TRBV12-3 or TRBV12-4, with TRBD1 as a possible D gene (6 bases). The CDR3 runs to 15 residues. V dropped 5 bases and J dropped 4 bases, with 17 bases sitting between them.

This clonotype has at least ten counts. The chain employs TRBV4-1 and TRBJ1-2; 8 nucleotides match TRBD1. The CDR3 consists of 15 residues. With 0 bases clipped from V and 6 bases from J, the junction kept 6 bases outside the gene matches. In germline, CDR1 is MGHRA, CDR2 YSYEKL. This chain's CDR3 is CASSQEGQGANGYTF. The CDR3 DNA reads TGCGCCAGCAGCCAAGAGGGGCAGGGGGCGAATGGCTACACCTTC.

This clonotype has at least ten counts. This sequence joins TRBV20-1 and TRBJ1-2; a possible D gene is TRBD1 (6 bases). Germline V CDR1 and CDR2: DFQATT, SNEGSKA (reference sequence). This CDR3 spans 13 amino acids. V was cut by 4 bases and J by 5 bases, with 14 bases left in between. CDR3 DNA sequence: TGCAGTGCTATGGGGCAGGGGTATTATGGCTACACCTTC. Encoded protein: CSAMGQGYYGYTF.

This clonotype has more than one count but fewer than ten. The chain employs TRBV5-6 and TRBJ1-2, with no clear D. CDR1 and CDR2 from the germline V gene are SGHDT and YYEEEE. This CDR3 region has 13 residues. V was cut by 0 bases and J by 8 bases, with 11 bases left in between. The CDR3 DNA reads TGTGCCAGCAGCTTGGGCCCGTTGTGGGGCTACACCTTC. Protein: CASSLGPLWGYTF.

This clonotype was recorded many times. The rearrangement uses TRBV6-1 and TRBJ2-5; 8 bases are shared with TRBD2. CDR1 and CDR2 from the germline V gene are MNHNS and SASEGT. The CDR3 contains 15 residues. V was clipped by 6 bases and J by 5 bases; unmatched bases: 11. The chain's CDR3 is CASRSPRASGETQYF. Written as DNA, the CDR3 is TGTGCCAGCAGATCACCCCGGGCTAGCGGGGAGACCCAGTACTTC.

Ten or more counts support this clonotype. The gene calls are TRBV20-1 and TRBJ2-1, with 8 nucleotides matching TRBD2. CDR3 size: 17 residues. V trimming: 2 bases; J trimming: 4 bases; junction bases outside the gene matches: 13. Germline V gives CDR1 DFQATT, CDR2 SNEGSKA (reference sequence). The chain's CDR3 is CSARLLEAGAEYNEQFF. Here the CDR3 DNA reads TGCAGTGCTAGACTCCTTGAAGCGGGAGCGGAGTACAATGAGCAGTTCTTC.

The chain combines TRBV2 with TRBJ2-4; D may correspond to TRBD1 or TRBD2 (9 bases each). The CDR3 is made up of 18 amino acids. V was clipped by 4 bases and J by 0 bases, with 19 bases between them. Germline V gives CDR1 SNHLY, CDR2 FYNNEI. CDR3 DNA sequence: TGTGCCAGCAGTGGGGACAGGGCAGCGGGAGGAGCCAAAAACATTCAGTACTTC. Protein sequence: CASSGDRAAGGAKNIQYF.

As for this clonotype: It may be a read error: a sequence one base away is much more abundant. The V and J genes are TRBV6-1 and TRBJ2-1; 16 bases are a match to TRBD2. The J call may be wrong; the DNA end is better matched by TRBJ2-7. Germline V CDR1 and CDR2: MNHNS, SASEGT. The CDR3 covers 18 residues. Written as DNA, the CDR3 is TGTGCCAGCACGCCGGGACTAGCGGGAGGGCGACCCTACAATGAGCAGTACTTC. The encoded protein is CASTPGLAGGRPYNEQYF.

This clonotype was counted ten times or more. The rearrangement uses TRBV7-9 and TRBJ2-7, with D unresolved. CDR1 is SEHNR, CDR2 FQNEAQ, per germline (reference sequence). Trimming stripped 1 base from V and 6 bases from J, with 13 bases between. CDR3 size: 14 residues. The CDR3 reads CASSLVSGNGEQYF. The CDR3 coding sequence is TGTGCCAGCAGCTTAGTTTCTGGGAACGGCGAGCAGTACTTC.

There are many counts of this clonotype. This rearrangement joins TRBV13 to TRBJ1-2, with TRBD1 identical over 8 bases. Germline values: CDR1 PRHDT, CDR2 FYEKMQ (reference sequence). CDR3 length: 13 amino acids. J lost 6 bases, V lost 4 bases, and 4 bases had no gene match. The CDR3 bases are TGTGCCAGCAGCTCGGACAGGGAAAATGGCTACACCTTC. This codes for CASSSDRENGYTF.

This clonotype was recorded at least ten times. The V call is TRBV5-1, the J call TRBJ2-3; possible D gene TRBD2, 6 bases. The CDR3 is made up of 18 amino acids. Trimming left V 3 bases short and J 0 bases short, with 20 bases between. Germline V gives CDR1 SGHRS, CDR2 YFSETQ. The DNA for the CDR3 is TGCGCCAGCAGCTCTACCACCGGGACTCGATATAGCACAGATACGCAGTATTTT. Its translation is CASSSTTGTRYSTDTQYF.

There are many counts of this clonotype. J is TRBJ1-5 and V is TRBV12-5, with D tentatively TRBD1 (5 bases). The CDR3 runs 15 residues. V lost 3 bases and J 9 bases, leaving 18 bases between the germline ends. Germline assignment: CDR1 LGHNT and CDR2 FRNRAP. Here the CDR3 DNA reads TGTGCTAGTGGTTTCGGTGCCGGCCGGGGGGGGCCCCAGCATTTT. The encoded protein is CASGFGAGRGGPQHF.

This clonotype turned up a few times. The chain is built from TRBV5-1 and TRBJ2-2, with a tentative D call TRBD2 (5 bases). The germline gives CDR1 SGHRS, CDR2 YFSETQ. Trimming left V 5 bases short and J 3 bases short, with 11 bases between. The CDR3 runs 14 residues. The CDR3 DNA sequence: TGCGCCAGCAGACACTTCGGGGACACCGGGGAGCTGTTTTTT. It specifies CASRHFGDTGELFF.

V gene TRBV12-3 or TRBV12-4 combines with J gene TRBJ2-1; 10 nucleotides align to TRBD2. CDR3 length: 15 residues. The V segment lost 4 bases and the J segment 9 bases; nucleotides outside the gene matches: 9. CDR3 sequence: CASSSQREGFGEQFF. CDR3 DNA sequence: TGTGCCAGCAGTTCTCAGCGGGAGGGGTTCGGTGAGCAGTTCTTC.

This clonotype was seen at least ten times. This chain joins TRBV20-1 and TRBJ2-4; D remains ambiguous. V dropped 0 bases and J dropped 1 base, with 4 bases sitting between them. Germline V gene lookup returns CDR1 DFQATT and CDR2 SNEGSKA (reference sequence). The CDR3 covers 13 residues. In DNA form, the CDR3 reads TGCAGTGCTAGAGACGAGGCCAAAAACATTCAGTACTTC. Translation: CSARDEAKNIQYF.

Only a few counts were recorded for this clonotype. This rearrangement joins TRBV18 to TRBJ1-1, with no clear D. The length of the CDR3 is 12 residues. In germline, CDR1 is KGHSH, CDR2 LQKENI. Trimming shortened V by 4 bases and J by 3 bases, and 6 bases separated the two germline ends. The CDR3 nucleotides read TGTGCCAGCTCACGAGCACACACTGAAGCTTTCTTT. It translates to CASSRAHTEAFF. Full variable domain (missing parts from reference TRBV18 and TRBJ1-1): NAGVMQNPRHLVRRRGQEARLRCSPMKGHSHVYWYRQLPEEGLKFMVYLQKENIIDESGMPKERFSAEFPKEGPSILRIQQVVRGDSAAYFCASSRAHTEAFFGQGTRLTVV.

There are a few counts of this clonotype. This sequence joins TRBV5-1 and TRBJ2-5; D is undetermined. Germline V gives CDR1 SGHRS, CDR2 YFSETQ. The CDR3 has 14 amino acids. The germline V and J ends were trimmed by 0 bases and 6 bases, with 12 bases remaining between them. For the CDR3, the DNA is TGCGCCAGCAGCTTGGAAGGCGTCTACAAGACCCAGTACTTC. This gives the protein CASSLEGVYKTQYF.

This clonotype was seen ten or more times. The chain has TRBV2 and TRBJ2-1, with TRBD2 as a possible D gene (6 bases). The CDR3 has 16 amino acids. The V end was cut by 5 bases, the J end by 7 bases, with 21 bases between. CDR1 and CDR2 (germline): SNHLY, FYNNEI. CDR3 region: CASSRSGGVTGNEQFF. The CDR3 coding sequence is TGTGCCAGCAGTCGGTCGGGCGGGGTAACGGGAAATGAGCAGTTCTTC. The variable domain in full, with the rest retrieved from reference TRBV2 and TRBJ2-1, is EPEVTQTPSHQVTQMGQEVILRCVPISNHLYFYWYRQILGQKVEFLVSFYNNEISEKSEIFDDQFSVERPDGSNFTLKIRSTKLEDSAMYFCASSRSGGVTGNEQFFGPGTRLTVL.

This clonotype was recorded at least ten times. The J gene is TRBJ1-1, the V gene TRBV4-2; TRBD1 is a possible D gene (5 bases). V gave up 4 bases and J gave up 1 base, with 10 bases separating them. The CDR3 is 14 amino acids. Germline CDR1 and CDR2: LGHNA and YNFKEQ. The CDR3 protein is CASSLTGQNTEAFF. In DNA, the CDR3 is TGTGCCAGCAGCCTAACAGGACAGAACACTGAAGCTTTCTTT.

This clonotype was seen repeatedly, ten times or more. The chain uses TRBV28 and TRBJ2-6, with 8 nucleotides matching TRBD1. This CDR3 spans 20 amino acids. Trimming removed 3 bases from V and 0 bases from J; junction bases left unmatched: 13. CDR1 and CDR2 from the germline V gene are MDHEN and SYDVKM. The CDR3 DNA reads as TGTGCCAGCAGTTTTACAACAGGGGGGACTCGGATCTCTGGGGCCAACGTCCTGACTTTC. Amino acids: CASSFTTGGTRISGANVLTF.

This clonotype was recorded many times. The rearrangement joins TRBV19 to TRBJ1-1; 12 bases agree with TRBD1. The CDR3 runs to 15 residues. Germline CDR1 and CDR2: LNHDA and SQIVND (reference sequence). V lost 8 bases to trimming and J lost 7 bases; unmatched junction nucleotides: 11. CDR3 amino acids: CASQKPGQGAREAFF. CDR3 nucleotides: TGTGCCAGTCAGAAGCCGGGACAGGGGGCCCGTGAAGCTTTCTTT.

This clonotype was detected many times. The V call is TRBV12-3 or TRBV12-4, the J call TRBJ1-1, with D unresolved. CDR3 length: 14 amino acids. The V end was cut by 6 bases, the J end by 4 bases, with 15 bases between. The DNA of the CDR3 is TGTGCCAGCAGCACACAGTGGGCCCGCACTGAAGCTTTCTTT. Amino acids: CASSTQWARTEAFF.

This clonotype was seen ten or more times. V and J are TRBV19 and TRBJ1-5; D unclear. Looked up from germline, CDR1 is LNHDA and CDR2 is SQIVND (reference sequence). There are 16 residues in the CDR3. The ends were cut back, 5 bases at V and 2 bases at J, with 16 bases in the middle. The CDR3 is CASSPTPGRGNQPQHF. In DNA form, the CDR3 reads TGTGCCAGTAGTCCCACACCGGGTAGGGGCAATCAGCCCCAGCATTTT.